What follows is one TCR beta chain and its context. The CDR3 has 15 amino acids. Trimming removed 1 base at V and 7 bases at J, with 15 bases between. Germline loops: CDR1 SGHKS, CDR2 YYEKEE (reference sequence). MiXCR, run by TCRdb on the RT-PCR reads, gives a single entry per CDR3 protein. The sample carries almost 700,000 distinct CDR3 sequences, 12% to 15% recorded once. The TCR originated in a female donor in good health, serving as a healthy control. The chain links TRBV5-5 to TRBJ1-5; the D gene is possibly TRBD1 (5 bases). Sequencing was performed on memory CD4+ T cells from blood. CDR3 in DNA: TGTGCCAGCAGCTTGTTGGGGGTGGGGACCCAGCCCCAGCATTTT. Translating gives CASSLLGVGTQPQHF.